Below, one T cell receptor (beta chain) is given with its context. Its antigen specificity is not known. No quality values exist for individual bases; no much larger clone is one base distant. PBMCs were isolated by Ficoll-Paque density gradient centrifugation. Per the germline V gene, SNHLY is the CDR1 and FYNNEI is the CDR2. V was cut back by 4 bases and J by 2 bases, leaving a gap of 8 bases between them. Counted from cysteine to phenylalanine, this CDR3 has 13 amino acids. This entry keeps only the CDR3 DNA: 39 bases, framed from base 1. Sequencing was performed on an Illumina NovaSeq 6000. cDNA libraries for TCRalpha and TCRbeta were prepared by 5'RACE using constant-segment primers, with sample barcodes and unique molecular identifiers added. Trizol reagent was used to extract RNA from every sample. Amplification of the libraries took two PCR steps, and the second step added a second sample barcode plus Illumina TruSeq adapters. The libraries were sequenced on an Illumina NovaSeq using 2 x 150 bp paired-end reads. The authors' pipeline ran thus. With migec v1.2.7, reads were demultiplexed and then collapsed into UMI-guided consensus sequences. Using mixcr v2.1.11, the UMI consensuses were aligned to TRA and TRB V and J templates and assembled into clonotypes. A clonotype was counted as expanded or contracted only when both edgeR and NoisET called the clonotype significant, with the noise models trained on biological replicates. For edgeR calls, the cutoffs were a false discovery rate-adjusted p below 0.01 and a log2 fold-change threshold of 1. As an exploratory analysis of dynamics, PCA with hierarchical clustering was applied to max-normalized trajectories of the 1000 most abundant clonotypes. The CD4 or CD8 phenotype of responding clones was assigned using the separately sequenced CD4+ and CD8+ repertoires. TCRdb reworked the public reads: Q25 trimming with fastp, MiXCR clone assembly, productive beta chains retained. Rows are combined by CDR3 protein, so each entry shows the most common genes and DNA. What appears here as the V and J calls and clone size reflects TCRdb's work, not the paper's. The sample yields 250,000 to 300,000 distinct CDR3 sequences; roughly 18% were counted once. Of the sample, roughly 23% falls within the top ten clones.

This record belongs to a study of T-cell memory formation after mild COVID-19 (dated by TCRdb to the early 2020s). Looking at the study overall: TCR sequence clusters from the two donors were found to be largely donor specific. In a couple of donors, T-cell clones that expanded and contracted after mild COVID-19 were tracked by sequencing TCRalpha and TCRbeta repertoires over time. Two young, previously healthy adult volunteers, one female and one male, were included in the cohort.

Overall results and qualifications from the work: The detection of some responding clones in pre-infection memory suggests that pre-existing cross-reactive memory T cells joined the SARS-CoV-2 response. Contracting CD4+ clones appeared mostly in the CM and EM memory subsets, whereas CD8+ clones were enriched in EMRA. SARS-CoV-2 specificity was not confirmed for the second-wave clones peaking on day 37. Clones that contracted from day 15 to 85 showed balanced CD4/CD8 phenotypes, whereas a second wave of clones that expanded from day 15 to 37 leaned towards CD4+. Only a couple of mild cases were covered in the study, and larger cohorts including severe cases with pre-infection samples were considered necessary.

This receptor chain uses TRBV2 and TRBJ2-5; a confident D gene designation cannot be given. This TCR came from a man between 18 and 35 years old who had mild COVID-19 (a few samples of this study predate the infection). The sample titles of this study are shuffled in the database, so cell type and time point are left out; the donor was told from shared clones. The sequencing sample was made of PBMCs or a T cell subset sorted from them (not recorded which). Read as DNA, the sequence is TGTGCCAGCAGTGCAGAAATGCAAGAGACCCAGTACTTC. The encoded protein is CASSAEMQETQYF.